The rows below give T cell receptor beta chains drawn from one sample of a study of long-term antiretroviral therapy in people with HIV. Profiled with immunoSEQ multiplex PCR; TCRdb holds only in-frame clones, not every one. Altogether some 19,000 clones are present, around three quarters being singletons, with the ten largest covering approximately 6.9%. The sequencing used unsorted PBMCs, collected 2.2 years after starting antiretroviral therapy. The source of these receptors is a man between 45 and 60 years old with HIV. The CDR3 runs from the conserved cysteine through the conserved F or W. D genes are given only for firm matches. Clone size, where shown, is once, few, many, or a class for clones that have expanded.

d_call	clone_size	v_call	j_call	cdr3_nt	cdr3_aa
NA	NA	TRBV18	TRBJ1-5	TGTGCCAGCTCACCGGGACTGAGCAATCAGCCCCAGCATTTT	CASSPGLSNQPQHF
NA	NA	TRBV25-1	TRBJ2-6	TGTGCCAGCAGTGAACCCAGGACCTCTGGGGCCAACGTCCTGACTTTC	CASSEPRTSGANVLTF
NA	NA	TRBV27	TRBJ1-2	TGTGCCAGCAGTCCCTCGGGGGTCGGCTACACCTTC	CASSPSGVGYTF
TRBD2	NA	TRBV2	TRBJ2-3	TGTGCCAGCAGTGAATCGGGAGGGCTTAGTGATACGCAGTATTTT	CASSESGGLSDTQYF
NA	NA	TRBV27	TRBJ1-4	TGTGCCAGCATGCCTAGGCCGCGCCCTAATGAAAAACTGTTTTTT	CASMPRPRPNEKLFF
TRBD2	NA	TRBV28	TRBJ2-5	TGTGCCAGTCTAGCGGGGGGTCAAGAGACCCAGTACTTC	CASLAGGQETQYF
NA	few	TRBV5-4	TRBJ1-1	TGTGCCAGCAGCGGATGGGGGAACACTGAAGCTTTCTTT	CASSGWGNTEAFF
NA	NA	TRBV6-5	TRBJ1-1	TGTGCCAGCAGTTACTCCAGGGACACTGAAGCTTTCTTT	CASSYSRDTEAFF
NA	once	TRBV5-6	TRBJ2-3	TGTGCCAGCAGCTTGCTGGGTAAAGCGGCGACAGATACGCAGTATTTT	CASSLLGKAATDTQYF
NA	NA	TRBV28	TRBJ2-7	TGTGCCAGCAGCGGACATCCCTCCTACGAGCAGTACTTC	CASSGHPSYEQYF
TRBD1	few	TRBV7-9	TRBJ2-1	TGTGCCAGCAGCTTAACGGGACAGGGGTACGGTGAGCAGTTCTTC	CASSLTGQGYGEQFF
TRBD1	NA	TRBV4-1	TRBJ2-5	TGCGCCAGCAGCCAGGGACAGGCAGGAGAGACCCAGTACTTC	CASSQGQAGETQYF
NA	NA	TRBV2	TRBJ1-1	TGTGCCAGCAGTGGGGGAACTGAAGCTTTCTTT	CASSGGTEAFF
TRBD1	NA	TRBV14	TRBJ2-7	TGTGCCAGCAGCCCGTACACAGGGGCTTCCTACGAGCAGTACTTC	CASSPYTGASYEQYF
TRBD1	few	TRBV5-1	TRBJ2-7	TGCGCCAGCAGCTTGGACAGGGGACCCTACGAGCAGTACTTC	CASSLDRGPYEQYF
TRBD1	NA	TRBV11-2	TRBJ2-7	TGTGCCAGCAGCCTAGGGACAGGGATGTCCTACGAGCAGTACTTC	CASSLGTGMSYEQYF
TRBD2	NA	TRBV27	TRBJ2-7	TGTGCCAGCAGTTCCGGTAGCGGGAGCCCCTACGAGCAGTACTTC	CASSSGSGSPYEQYF
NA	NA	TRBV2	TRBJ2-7	TGTGCCAGCAGTGAAGCCTCGCCTCCCTACGAGCAGTACTTC	CASSEASPPYEQYF
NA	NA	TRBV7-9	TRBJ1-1	TGTGCCAGCAGCATACAGGGGAACACTGAAGCTTTCTTT	CASSIQGNTEAFF
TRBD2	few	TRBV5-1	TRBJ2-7	TGCGCCAGCAGCAGGGAGGGCCCCGGCTACGAGCAGTACTTC	CASSREGPGYEQYF
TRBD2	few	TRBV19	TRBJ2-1	TGTGCCAGTAGTATAGTGCTAGCGGGAGGGGGCAATGAGCAGTTCTTC	CASSIVLAGGGNEQFF
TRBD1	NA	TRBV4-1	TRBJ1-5	TGCGCCAGCAGCCACCCGGGACAGTTCAATCAGCCCCAGCATTTT	CASSHPGQFNQPQHF
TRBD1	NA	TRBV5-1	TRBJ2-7	TGCGCCAGCAGCTTGGCGACAGGGGCCTACGAGCAGTACTTC	CASSLATGAYEQYF
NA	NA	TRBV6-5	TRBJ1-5	TGTGCCAGCAGTTATACGGGGGACAATCAGCCCCAGCATTTT	CASSYTGDNQPQHF
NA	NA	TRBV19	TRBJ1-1	TGTGCCAGTAGTATTGGGGTCCGACGAGCTTTCTTT	CASSIGVRRAFF
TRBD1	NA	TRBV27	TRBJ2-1	TGTGCCAGCAGTTTATCGATTGGGACAGGGACCTACAATGAGCAGTTCTTC	CASSLSIGTGTYNEQFF
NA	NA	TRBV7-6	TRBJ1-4	TGTGCCAGCAGTCTTTCACCGGAAAAACTGTTTTTT	CASSLSPEKLFF
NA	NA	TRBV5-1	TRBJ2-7	TGCGCCAGCAGCTTCCGGGGGGCAGGGTCCTACGAGCAGTACTTC	CASSFRGAGSYEQYF
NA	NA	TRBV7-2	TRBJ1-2	TGTGCCAGCAGCTTATCTCCCAACTATGGCTACACCTTC	CASSLSPNYGYTF
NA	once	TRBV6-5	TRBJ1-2	TGTGCCAGCAGTTACATGGGGCGTCAATATGGCTACACCTTC	CASSYMGRQYGYTF
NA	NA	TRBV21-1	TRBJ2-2	TGTGCCAGCAGCAAAGAGGGGTCAGGACCGAGCACCGGGGAGCTGTTTTTT	CASSKEGSGPSTGELFF
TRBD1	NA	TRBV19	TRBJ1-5	TGTGCCAGTAGTTTGGGACAGGGTGTAAATCAGCCCCAGCATTTT	CASSLGQGVNQPQHF
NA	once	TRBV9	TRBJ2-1	TGTGCCAGCAGCGTAGCGGGACCCTGGGGAAATGAGCAGTTCTTC	CASSVAGPWGNEQFF